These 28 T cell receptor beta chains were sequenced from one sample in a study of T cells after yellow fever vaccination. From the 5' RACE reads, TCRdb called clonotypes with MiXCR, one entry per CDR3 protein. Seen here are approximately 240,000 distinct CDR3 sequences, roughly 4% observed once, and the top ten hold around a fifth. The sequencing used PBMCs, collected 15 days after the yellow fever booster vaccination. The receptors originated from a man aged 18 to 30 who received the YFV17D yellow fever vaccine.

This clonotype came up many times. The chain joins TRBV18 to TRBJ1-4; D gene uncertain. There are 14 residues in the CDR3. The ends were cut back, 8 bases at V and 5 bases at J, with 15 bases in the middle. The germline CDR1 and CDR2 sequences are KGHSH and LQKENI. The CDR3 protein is CASNHGKGNEKLFF. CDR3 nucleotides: TGTGCCAGCAATCACGGGAAAGGAAATGAAAAACTGTTTTTT. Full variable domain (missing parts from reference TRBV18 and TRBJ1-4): NAGVMQNPRHLVRRRGQEARLRCSPMKGHSHVYWYRQLPEEGLKFMVYLQKENIIDESGMPKERFSAEFPKEGPSILRIQQVVRGDSAAYFCASNHGKGNEKLFFGSGTQLSVL.

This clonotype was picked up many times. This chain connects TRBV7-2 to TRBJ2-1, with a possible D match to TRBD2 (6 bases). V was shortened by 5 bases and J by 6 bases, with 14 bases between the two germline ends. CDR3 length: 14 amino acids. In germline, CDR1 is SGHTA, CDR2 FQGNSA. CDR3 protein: CASSLQLARNEQFF. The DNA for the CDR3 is TGTGCCAGCAGCCTTCAACTAGCACGCAATGAGCAGTTCTTC. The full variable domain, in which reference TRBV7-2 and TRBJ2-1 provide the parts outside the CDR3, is GAGVSQSPSNKVTEKGKDVELRCDPISGHTALYWYRQSLGQGLEFLIYFQGNSAPDKSGLPSDRFSAERTGGSVSTLTIQRTQQEDSAVYLCASSLQLARNEQFFGPGTRLTVL.

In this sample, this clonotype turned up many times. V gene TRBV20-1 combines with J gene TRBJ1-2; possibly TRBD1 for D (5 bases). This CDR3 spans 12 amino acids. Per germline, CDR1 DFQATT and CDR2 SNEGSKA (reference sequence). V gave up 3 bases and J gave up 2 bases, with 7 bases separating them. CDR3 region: CSARAGNYGYTF. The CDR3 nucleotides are TGCAGTGCTAGGGCAGGGAACTATGGCTACACCTTC.

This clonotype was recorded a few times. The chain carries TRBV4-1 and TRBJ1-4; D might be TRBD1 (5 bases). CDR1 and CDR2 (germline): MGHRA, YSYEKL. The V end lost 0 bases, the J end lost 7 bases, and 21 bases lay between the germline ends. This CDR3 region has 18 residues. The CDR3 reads CASSQDRGRGALSEKLFF. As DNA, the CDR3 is TGCGCCAGCAGCCAAGATAGGGGCCGTGGGGCCTTAAGTGAAAAACTGTTTTTT.

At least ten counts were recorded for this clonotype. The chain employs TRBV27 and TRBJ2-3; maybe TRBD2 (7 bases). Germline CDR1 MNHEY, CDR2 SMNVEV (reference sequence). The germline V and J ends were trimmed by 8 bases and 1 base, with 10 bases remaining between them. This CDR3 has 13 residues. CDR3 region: CASRGAGTDTQYF. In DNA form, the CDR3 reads TGTGCCAGCCGGGGGGCAGGCACAGATACGCAGTATTTT.

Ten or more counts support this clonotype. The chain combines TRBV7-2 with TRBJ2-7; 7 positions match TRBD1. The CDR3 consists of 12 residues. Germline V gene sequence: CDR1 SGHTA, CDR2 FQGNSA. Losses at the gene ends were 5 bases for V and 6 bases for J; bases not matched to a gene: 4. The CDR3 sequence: CASSLTGFEQYV. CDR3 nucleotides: TGTGCCAGCAGCCTGACAGGGTTCGAGCAGTACGTC.

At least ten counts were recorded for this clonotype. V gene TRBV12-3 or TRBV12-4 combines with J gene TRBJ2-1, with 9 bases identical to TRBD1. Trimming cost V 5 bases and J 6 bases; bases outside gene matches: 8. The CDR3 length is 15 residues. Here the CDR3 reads CASSVMDRGGNEQFF. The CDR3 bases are TGTGCCAGCAGTGTGATGGACAGGGGAGGCAATGAGCAGTTCTTC.

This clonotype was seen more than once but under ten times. CDR3 DNA: TGTGCCAGCCGTGAAGGGGCGCGTGAAAAACTGTTTTTT. Translation: CASREGAREKLFF. The chain carries TRBV12-3 or TRBV12-4 and TRBJ1-4; D is perhaps TRBD1 (5 bases). CDR3 length: 13 amino acids. The V end was cut by 8 bases, the J end by 7 bases, with 14 bases between.

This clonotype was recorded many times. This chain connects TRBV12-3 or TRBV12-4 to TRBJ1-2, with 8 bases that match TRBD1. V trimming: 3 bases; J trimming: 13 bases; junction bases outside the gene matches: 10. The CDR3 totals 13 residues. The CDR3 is CASSLEIQGAVTF. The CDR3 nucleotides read TGTGCCAGCAGTTTGGAAATCCAGGGGGCTGTCACCTTC.

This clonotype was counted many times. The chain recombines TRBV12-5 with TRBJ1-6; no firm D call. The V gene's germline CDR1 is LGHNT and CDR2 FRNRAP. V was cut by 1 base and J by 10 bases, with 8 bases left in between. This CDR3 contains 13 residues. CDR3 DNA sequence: TGTGCTAGTGGTTTGGGCCGGGGATCACCCCTCCACTTT. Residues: CASGLGRGSPLHF.

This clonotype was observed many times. In nucleotides, the CDR3 is TGTGCCAGCAGATCACGGACTAGCGACCCCCCAGATACGCAGTATTTT. Protein product: CASRSRTSDPPDTQYF. This sequence joins TRBV5-6 and TRBJ2-3, with 9 bases lining up with TRBD2. CDR3 length: 16 residues. Germline CDR1 is SGHDT and CDR2 is YYEEEE. V gave up 5 bases and J gave up 4 bases; unmatched junction bases: 11.

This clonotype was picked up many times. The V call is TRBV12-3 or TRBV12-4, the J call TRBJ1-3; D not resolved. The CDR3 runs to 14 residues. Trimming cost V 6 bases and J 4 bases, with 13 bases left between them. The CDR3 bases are TGTGCCAGCAGCCCGGTCGACCCAGGAAACACCATATATTTT. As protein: CASSPVDPGNTIYF.

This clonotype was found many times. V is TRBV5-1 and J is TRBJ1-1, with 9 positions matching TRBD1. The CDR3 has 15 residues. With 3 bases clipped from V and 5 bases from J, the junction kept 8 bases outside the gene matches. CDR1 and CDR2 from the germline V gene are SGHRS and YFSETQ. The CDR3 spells CASSWGTGSRTEAFF. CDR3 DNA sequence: TGCGCCAGCAGCTGGGGGACAGGGAGTAGGACTGAAGCTTTCTTT.

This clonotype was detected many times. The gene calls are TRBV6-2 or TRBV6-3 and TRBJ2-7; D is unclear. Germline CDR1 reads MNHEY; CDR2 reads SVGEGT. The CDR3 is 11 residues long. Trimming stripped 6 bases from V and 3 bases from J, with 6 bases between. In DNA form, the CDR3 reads TGTGCCAGCAGCGAAGGCTACGAGCAGTACGTC. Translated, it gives CASSEGYEQYV.

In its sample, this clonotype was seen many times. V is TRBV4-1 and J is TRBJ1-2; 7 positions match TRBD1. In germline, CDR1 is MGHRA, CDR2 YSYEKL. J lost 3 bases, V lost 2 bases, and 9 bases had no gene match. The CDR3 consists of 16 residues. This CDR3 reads CASSQPGRGRDYGYTF. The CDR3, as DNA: TGCGCCAGCAGCCAACCGGGGAGGGGGCGAGACTATGGCTACACCTTC.

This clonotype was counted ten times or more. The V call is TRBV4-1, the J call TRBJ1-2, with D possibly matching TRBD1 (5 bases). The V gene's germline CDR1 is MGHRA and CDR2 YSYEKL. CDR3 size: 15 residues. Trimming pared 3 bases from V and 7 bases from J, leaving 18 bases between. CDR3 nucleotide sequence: TGCGCCAGCAGCCAGCAAATCCAGGGTGAATTTGGCTACACCTTC. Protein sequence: CASSQQIQGEFGYTF.

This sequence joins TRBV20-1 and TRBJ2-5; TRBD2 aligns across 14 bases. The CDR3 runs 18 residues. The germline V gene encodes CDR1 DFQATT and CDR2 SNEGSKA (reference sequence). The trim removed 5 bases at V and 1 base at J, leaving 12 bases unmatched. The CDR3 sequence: CSARNIPGLAGAQETQYF. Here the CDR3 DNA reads TGCAGTGCTCGTAATATTCCGGGACTAGCGGGGGCCCAAGAGACCCAGTACTTC.

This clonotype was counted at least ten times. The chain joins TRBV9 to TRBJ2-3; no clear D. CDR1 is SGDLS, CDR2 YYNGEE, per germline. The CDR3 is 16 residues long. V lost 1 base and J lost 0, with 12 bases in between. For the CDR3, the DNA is TGTGCCAGCAGCGTATTAGCCTACTCTAGCACAGATACGCAGTATTTT. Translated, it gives CASSVLAYSSTDTQYF. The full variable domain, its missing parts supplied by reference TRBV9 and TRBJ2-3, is DSGVTQTPKHLITATGQRVTLRCSPRSGDLSVYWYQQSLDQGLQFLIQYYNGEERAKGNILERFSAQQFPDLHSELNLSSLELGDSALYFCASSVLAYSSTDTQYFGPGTRLTVL.

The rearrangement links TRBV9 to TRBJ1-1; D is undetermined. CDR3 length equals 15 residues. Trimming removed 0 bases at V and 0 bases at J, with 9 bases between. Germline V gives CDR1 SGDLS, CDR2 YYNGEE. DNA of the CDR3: TGTGCCAGCAGCGTAGAAGGGCTCATGAACACTGAAGCTTTCTTT. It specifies CASSVEGLMNTEAFF.

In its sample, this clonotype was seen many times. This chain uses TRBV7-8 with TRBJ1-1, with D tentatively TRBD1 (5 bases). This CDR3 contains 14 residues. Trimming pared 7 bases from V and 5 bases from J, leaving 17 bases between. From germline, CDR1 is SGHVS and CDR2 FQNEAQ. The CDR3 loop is CASTMNQGRTEAFF. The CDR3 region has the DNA TGTGCCAGCACCATGAACCAGGGTAGGACTGAAGCTTTCTTT.

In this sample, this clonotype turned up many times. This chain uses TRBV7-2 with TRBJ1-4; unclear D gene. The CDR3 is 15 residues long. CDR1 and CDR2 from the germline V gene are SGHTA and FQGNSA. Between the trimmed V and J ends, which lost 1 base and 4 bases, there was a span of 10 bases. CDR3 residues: CASSLVRANNEKLFF. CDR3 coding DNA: TGTGCCAGCAGCTTAGTCCGAGCAAATAATGAAAAACTGTTTTTT.

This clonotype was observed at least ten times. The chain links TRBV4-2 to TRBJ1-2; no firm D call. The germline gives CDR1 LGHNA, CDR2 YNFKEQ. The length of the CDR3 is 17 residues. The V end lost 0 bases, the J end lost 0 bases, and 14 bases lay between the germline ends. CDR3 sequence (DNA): TGTGCCAGCAGCCAAGATTATCGGGCTTTAGCTAACTATGGCTACACCTTC. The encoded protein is CASSQDYRALANYGYTF.

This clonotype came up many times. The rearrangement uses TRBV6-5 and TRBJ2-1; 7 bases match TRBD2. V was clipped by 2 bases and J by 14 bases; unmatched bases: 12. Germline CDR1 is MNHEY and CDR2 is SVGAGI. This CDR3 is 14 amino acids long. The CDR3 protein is CASSYSGEGNGEFF. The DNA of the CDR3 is TGTGCCAGCAGTTACAGCGGGGAGGGGAATGGGGAGTTCTTC.

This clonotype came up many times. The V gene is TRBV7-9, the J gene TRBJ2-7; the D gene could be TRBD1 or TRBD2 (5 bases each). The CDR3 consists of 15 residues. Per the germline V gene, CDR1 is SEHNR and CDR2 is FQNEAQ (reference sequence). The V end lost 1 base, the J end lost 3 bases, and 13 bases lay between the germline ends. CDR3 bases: TGTGCCAGCAGCTTAGGGGACGGCCGAGTCTACGAGCAGTACGTC. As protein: CASSLGDGRVYEQYV.

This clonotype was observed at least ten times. CDR3 protein: CASSYAPGDQGDTQYF. The CDR3 DNA reads TGTGCCAGCAGTTACGCTCCAGGGGATCAGGGGGATACGCAGTATTTT. The chain combines TRBV6-5 with TRBJ2-3, with a possible D match to TRBD1 (6 bases). CDR3 length: 16 residues. The germline V gene encodes CDR1 MNHEY and CDR2 SVGAGI. V was pared by 2 bases and J by 6 bases, with 18 bases between.

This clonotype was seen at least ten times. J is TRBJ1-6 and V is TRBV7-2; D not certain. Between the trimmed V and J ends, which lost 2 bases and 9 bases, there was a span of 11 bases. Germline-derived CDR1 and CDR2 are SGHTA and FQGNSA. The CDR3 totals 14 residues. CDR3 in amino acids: CASSLQKQRSPLHF. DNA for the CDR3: TGTGCCAGCAGCTTACAGAAACAGCGTTCACCCCTCCACTTT.

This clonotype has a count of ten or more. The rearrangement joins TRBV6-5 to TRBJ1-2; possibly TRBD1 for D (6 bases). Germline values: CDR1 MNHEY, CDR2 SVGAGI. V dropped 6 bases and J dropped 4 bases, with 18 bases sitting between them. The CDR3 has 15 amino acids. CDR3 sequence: CASRDGGGGGYGYTF. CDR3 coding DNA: TGTGCCAGCAGGGATGGAGGGGGTGGAGGCTATGGCTACACCTTC.

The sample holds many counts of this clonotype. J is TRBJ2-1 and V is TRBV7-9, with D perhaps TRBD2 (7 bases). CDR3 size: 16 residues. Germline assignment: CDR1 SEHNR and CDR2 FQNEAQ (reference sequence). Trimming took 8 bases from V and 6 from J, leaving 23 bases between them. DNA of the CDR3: TGTGCCAGCGCCCGACTAGCCGGAAAAGGGGGCAATGAGCAGTTCTTC. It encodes CASARLAGKGGNEQFF.